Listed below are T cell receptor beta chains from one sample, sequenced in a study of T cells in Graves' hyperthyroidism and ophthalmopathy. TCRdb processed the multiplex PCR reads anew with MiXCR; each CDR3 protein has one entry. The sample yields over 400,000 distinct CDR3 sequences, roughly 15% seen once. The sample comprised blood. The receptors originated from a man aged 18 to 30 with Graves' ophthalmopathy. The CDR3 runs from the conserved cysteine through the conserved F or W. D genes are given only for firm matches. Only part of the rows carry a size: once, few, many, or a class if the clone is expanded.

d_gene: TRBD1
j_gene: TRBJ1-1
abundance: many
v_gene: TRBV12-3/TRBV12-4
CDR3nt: TGTGCCAGCAGAGACGACAGGGGCGCTTACACTGAAGCTTTCTTT
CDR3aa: CASRDDRGAYTEAFF

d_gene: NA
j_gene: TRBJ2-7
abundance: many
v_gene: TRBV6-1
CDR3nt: TGTGCCAGCAGTTCCGTACAACCAGGGTCCCACGAGCAGTACTTC
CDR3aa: CASSSVQPGSHEQYF

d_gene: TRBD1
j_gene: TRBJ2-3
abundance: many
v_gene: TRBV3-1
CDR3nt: TGTGCCAGCAGCCAAGTCCCCGGGACAGGGGCCCTGGACACAGATACGCAGTATTTT
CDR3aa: CASSQVPGTGALDTDTQYF

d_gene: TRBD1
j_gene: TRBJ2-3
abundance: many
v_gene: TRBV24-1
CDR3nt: TGTGCCACCAGTGGGGTAGGGGGCCGCGCAGATACGCAGTATTTT
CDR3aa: CATSGVGGRADTQYF

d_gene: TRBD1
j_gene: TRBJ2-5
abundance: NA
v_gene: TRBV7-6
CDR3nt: TGTGCCAGCAGCGATTGGGGACAGACTTACTTC
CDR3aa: CASSDWGQTYF

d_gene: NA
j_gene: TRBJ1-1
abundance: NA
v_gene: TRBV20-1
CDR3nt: TGCAGTGCTTTGGGCGGAGTTGGACAGTGGAACACTGAAGCTTTCTTT
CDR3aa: CSALGGVGQWNTEAFF

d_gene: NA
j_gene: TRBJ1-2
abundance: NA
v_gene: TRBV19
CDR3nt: TGTGCCGGCCGTGGACCGAACTATGGCTACACCTTC
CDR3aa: CAGRGPNYGYTF

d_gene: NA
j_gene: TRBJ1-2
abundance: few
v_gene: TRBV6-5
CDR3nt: TGTGCCAGCAGTTACTCGGTGGGGGGCGCGACTGGCTACACCTTC
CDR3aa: CASSYSVGGATGYTF

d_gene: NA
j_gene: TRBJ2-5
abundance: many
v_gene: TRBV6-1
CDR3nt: TGTGCCAGCAGTGAAAAAGTTGGGGGGACAGAGCACCAAGAGACCCAGTACTTC
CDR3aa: CASSEKVGGTEHQETQYF

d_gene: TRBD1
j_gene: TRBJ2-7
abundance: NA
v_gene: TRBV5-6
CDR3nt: TGTGCCAGCAGCTTGGTGGACAGGGCAGACGAGCAGTACTTC
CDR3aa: CASSLVDRADEQYF

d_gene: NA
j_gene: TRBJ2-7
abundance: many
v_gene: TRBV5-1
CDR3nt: TGCGCCAGCAGCTTGGGCCCAGGGAACTACGAGCAGTACTTC
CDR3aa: CASSLGPGNYEQYF

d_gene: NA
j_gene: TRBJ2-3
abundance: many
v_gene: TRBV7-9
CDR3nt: TGTGCCAGCAGCCTGGAGGGACAGACTAGCACAGATACGCAGTATTTT
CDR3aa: CASSLEGQTSTDTQYF

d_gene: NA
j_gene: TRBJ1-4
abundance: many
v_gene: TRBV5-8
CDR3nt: TGTGCCAGCAGCTTGGAGGGTAAAGGTGAAAAACTGTTTTTT
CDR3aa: CASSLEGKGEKLFF

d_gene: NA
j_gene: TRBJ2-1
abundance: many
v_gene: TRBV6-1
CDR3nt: TGTGCCAGCACCAGTGATGGGAGTTCTTCCTACAATGAGCAGTTCTTC
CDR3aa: CASTSDGSSSYNEQFF

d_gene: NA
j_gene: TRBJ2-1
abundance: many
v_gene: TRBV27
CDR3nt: TGTGCCAGCAGTCCGACGTACGACAATGAGCAGTTCTTC
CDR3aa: CASSPTYDNEQFF

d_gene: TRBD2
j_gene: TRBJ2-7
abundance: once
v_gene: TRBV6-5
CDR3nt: TGTGCCAGCAGTTACTTGGCGGGGGGGAACAATGAGCAGTACTTC
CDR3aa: CASSYLAGGNNEQYF

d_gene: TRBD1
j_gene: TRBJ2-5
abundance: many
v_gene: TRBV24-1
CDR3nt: TGTGCCACCAGTGACGGGGACAGGGGTCCAGAGACCCAGTACTTC
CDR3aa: CATSDGDRGPETQYF

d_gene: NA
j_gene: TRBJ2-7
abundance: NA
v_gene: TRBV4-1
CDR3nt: TGCGCCAGCAGCCAAGGCAGGAGGCCCTACGAGCAGTACTTC
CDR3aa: CASSQGRRPYEQYF

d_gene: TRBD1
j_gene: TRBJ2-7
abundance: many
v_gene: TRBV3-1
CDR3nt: TGTGCCAGCAGCCTACAGGGGGCAGGCTCCTACGAGCAGTACTTC
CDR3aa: CASSLQGAGSYEQYF

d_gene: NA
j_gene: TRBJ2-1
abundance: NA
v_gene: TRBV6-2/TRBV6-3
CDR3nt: TGTGCCAGCAGGGAGTCTATGAGGAGTGAGCAGTTCTTC
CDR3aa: CASRESMRSEQFF

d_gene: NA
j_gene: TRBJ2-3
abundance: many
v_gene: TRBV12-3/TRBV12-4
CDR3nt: TGTGCCAGCAGTGGTGATTTGTTGGATACGCAGTATTTT
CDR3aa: CASSGDLLDTQYF

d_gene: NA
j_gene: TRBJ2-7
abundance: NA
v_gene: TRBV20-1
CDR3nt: TGCAGTGCTAGAGGAAGACAGCCGTCCTACGGGCAGTACTTC
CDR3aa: CSARGRQPSYGQYF

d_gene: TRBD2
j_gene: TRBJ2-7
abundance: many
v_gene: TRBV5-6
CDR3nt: TGTGCCAGCAGCTTGAGTGGGAGGGTTCGGGCCTACGAGCAGTACTTC
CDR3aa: CASSLSGRVRAYEQYF

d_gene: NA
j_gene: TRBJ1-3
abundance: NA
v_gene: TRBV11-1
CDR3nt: TGTGCCAGCAGCTTGGTCACCTCTGGAAACACCATATATTTT
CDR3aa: CASSLVTSGNTIYF

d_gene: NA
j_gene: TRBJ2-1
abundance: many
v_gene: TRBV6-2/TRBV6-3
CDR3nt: TGTGCCAGCAGTATCGGGGTTGGCGCGGGGTCGGATGAGCAGTTCTTC
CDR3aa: CASSIGVGAGSDEQFF

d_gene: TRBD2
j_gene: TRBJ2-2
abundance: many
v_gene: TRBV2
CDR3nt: TGTGCCAGCAGTGAAGGGGGGGGCACCGGGGAGCTGTTTTTT
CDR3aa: CASSEGGGTGELFF

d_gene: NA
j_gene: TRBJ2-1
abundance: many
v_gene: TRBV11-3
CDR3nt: TGTGCCAGCAGCTCCGGCCTCGGCCGAGCGAGGACCAATGAGCAGTTCTTC
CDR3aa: CASSSGLGRARTNEQFF

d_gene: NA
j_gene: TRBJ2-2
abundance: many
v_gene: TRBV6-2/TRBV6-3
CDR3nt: TGTGCCAGCAGCCCCGACAGGAGTACCGGGGAGCTGTTTTTT
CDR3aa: CASSPDRSTGELFF